This TCR beta chain was captured by sequencing in a study of neurological immune-mediated disorders. Across the whole study: The disease course was relapsing-remitting in some 30 and secondary progressive in about 9% of the 34 multiple sclerosis patients.

Each TCR transcript was tagged with a 10-nucleotide random UMI during 5'RACE. In every sequencing run, more than 160 million TCR-beta sequences were generated from 15-18 subjects. TCRdb fed the 5' RACE reads into MiXCR, producing one record per CDR3 protein. The data contain some 95,000 distinct CDR3 sequences, 3.5% to 4% of them singletons. Notes on the study in general: The expanded clones of different subjects shared no CDR3 amino acid sequences (suggesting private repertoires in all groups).

This clonotype was recorded many times. The antigen is not known. Germline CDR1 SGHRS, CDR2 YFSETQ. This CDR3 contains 14 residues. J gave up 6 bases and V 5 bases, and 10 bases lay outside the gene matches. The V and J genes are TRBV5-1 and TRBJ1-1; 7 bases are a match to TRBD1. Material: PBMCs. This receptor was obtained from a woman in her late teens or twenties with multiple sclerosis. Here the CDR3 reads CASRSQGVVSEAFF. CDR3 bases: TGCGCCAGCAGGAGCCAGGGGGTCGTCTCTGAAGCTTTCTTT.